This T cell receptor (beta chain) was obtained from a study of OX40 agonist ivuxolimab in advanced cancers. Background on the study: Dose-escalation patients' cancers were hepatocellular carcinoma, melanoma, renal cell or head and neck cancer. Earlier anti-PD-1, anti-PD-L1 or anti-CTLA-4 therapy was permitted; about 39% had received some. General study results and limits: In the 0.1 to 3.0 mg/kg range, CD4+ and CD8+ blood T cells had expanded clonally by week 6. Normalized expansion of T-cell clones was also low for some nonresponders.

Clones were read by immunoSEQ multiplex PCR, and TCRdb kept only the in-frame ones, dropping some. The table has under 75,000 clones, over 80% seen once. The CDR3 spans 15 residues. With 0 bases removed from V and 6 bases from J, the gap between germline ends came to 12 bases. Germline CDR1 SGHTS, CDR2 YDEGEE. To note about this clone: The target antigen is unknown.

The material was CD4+ or CD8+ T cells sorted from blood, obtained in a trial of the OX40 agonist ivuxolimab. V and J are TRBV5-8 and TRBJ2-2; D not resolved. This receptor was obtained from an adult with an advanced solid tumor such as melanoma, head and neck, liver or kidney cancer. CDR3 amino acids: CASSLGVLGSGELFF. In nucleotides, the CDR3 is TGTGCCAGCAGCTTGGGGGTATTAGGATCCGGGGAGCTGTTTTTT.